The source of this T cell receptor beta chain is a study of blood T cell repertoires in COVID-19. Looking at the study overall: The origin of the acute and convalescent COVID-19 samples was the United States, Italy and Spain. PBMCs, B-cell-depleted T cells, or T cells were the source of the cDNA or gDNA that made up the material.

V lost 3 bases, J lost 0 bases, and 13 bases lay in between. This CDR3 spans 16 amino acids. The germline gives CDR1 SNHLY, CDR2 FYNNEI. Study members were between about 18 and 100 years old and lived in 20 to 30 US regions. Measured with immunoSEQ multiplex PCR; TCRdb has only the in-frame clones, and not every one. This table holds approximately 450,000 clones, about 90% found once. The chain combines TRBV2 with TRBJ2-3; no clear D. The clonotype comes from a woman aged 18-29 years with acute COVID-19. The sequencing sample was made of PBMCs or T cells enriched from blood (not recorded which). CDR3 bases: TGTGCCAGCAGTGATTATGAAAAGACTAGCACAGATACGCAGTATTTT. Its translation is CASSDYEKTSTDTQYF.